The entry below gives a single TCR beta chain sequence along with its context. There is no known antigen for this receptor. No base qualities exist here, and no much larger clone lies one base off it. CDR1 SEHNR and CDR2 FQNEAQ were looked up in the germline V gene (reference sequence). V and J are truncated by 3 bases and 5 bases respectively, leaving an intervening sequence of 19 bases. The CDR3 numbers 16 residues from cysteine through phenylalanine. Only the CDR3 portion is preserved as DNA: 48 bases, with reading frame beginning at the first base. To demonstrate the VDJtools post-analysis software, TCR beta repertoires were profiled from the peripheral blood of about 13 young patients with multiple sclerosis. The multiple sclerosis patients were children and adolescents between roughly 6 and 17 years of age. Library preparation employed PCR. The sequencing machine was an Illumina HiSeq 2500. Unique molecular identifiers were incorporated into TCR beta cDNA libraries to reduce PCR and sequencing biases. Per 1 to 10 million input T cells, some 500,000 cDNA molecules were obtained, such that each molecule approximated one T cell. The patient libraries were prepared and sequenced using the same protocol as the earlier healthy control dataset. Within a given batch, samples were prepared together, multiplexed and sequenced on the same HiSeq lane. The source study handled its data this way. MIGEC was used to process the raw barcoded reads, and molecular identifier groups with only a single read were discarded before consensus assembly and CDR3 extraction. VDJtools was used for post-analysis of the clonotype tables, with diversity normalized by down-sampling every dataset to the smallest sample size. In repertoire overlap clustering, CDR3 amino acid sequences, but not nucleotide sequences, were matched to correct batch-related cross-sample contamination. Starting from the raw public reads, TCRdb applied fastp trimming at Q25, assembled clones with MiXCR and retained in-frame beta chains. For every CDR3 protein sequence, its rows merge into one entry that carries the most common genes and DNA. The V and J calls shown here were made by TCRdb, not taken from the authors' results. A total of around 710,000 distinct CDR3 sequences appear in this sample, 46% of them only once. The ten largest clones add up to 4.9% of the sample.

The sample belongs to a study of post-analysis software for immune sequencing data (dated by TCRdb to between 2014 and 2017). Regarding the research as a whole: The recorded disease courses included relapsing-remitting, secondary progressive and progressive-relapsing multiple sclerosis, and some patients had no subtype annotation. The patient repertoires were compared against some twelve previously published healthy control repertoires obtained from donors aged 6 to 25 years. A subset of samples was prepared in parallel using single-end sample barcoding, then pooled and co-amplified after Illumina adapter ligation.

Broader findings and caveats from the paper: A handful of TRBV segments, including TRBV5-6, TRBV5-1 and TRBV20-1, were significantly more frequent in patients than controls. The control group was slightly older than the multiple sclerosis patient group. Strong co-clustering of samples prepared in the same batch was shown by direct clustering with F measure, prompting a batch-effect correction. Significantly lower normalized Chao1 diversity was found in multiple sclerosis patients than in controls, suggesting substantial peripheral T-cell clonal expansion.

The clonotype comes from a girl under 18 with multiple sclerosis. Sequencing was carried out using blood. The V and J genes are TRBV7-9 and TRBJ1-2; a confident D gene designation cannot be given. The CDR3 region has the sequence CASSLAAVEHRYGYTF. The DNA sequence is given as TGTGCCAGCAGCTTGGCGGCAGTAGAACACCGGTATGGCTACACCTTC.